What follows describes a single TCR beta chain. Germline V CDR1 and CDR2: SGHVS, FQNEAQ. This CDR3 has 14 residues. V dropped 2 bases and J dropped 0 bases, with 5 bases sitting between them. The source of the sample is a study of read filtering for tumor transcriptome and immune sequencing. About the study: After DNase treatment, RNA was made into whole-transcriptome libraries.

The library was built from about 370 ng RNA with molecular barcoded adaptors for alpha/delta and beta/gamma chains. TCRdb re-called the reads through MiXCR, storing one row per CDR3 protein. Here the sample spans 75,000 to 90,000 distinct CDR3 sequences, 9% to 15% being singletons. The sample consisted of a population of CD138-negative cells sorted from bone marrow. The chain employs TRBV7-8 and TRBJ1-5, with D uncertain. The sequence derives from a donor at least 40 years old with multiple myeloma. The CDR3 loop is CASSLLDSNQPQHF. As DNA, the CDR3 is TGTGCCAGCAGCTTATTGGATAGCAATCAGCCCCAGCATTTT.